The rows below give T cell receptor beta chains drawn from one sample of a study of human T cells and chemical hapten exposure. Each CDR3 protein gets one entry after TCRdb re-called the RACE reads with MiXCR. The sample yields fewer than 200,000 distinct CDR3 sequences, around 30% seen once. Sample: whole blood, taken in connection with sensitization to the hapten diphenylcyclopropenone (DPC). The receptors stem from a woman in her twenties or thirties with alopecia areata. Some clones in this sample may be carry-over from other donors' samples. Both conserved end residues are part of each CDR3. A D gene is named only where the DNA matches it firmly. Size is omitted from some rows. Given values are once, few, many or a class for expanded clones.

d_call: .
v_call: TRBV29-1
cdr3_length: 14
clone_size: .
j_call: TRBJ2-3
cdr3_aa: CSVEAAVHTDTQYF
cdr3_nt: TGCAGCGTTGAGGCGGCGGTTCACACAGATACGCAGTATTTT

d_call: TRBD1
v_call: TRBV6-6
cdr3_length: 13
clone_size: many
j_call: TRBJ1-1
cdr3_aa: CASSSTGQSEAFF
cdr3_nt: TGTGCCAGCAGTTCCACGGGACAGTCTGAAGCTTTCTTT

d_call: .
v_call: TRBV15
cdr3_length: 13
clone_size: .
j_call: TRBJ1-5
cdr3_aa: CATSRASNQPQHF
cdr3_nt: TGTGCCACCAGCAGAGCCAGCAATCAGCCCCAGCATTTT

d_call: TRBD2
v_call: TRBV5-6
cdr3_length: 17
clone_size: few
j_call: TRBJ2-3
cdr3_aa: CASTILLAGGFRDTQYF
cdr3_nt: TGTGCCAGCACCATCCTACTGGCGGGAGGTTTCAGGGATACGCAGTATTTT

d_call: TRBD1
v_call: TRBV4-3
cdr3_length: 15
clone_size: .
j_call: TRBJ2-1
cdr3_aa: CASSQDPTRQGVQFF
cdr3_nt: TGCGCCAGCAGCCAAGACCCAACACGACAGGGGGTCCAGTTCTTC

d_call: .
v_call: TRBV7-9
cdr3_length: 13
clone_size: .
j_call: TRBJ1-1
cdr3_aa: CASSLEGGTEAFF
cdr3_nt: TGTGCCAGCAGCTTAGAAGGTGGGACTGAAGCTTTCTTT

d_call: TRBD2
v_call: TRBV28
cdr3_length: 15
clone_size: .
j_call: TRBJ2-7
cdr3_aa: CASSPGTSDSYEQYF
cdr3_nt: TGTGCCAGCAGCCCCGGGACTAGCGATTCCTACGAGCAGTACTTC

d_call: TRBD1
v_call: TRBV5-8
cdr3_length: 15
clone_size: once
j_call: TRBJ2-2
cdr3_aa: CASSPGQINTGELFF
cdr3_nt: TGTGCCAGCAGCCCGGGACAGATAAACACCGGGGAGCTGTTTTTT

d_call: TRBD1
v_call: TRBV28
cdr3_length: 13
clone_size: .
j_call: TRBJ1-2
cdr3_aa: CASRLQGGYGYTF
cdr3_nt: TGTGCCAGCAGGTTACAGGGGGGGTATGGCTACACCTTC

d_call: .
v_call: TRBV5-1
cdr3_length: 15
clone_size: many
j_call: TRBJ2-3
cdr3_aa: CASSLYATSTDTQYF
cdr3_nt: TGCGCCAGCAGCTTGTATGCGACTAGCACAGATACGCAGTATTTT

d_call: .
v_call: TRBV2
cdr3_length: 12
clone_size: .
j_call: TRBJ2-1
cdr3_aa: CASSRGFNEQFF
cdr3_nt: TGTGCCAGCAGTCGGGGGTTCAATGAGCAGTTCTTC

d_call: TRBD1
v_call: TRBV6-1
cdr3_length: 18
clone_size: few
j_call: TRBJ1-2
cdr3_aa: CASSEVFRRQGENYGYTF
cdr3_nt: TGTGCCAGCAGTGAAGTTTTCCGCAGACAGGGAGAGAACTATGGCTACACCTTC

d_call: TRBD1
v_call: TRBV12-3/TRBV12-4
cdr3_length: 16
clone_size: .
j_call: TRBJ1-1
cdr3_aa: CASSPRTGPMNTEAFF
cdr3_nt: TGTGCCAGCAGCCCCAGGACAGGGCCCATGAACACTGAAGCTTTCTTT

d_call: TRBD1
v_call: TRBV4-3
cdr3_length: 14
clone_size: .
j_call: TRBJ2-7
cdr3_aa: CASSLRDSAYEQYF
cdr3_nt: TGCGCCAGCAGCCTACGGGACAGTGCCTACGAGCAGTACTTC

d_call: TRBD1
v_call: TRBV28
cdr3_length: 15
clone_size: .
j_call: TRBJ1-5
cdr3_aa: CASSFAGGGNQPQHF
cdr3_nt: TGTGCCAGCAGTTTTGCAGGGGGCGGCAATCAGCCCCAGCATTTT

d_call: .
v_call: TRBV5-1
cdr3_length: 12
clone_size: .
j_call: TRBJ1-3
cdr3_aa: CASSLEGNTIYF
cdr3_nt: TGCGCCAGCAGCTTGGAGGGAAACACCATATATTTT

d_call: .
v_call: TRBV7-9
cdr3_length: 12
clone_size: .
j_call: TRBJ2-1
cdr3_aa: CASSLTTDEQFF
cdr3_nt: TGTGCCAGCAGCCTGACCACCGATGAGCAGTTCTTC

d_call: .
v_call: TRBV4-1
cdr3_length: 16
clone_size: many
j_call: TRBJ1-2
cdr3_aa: CASSQDEPGDKYGYTF
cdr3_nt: TGCGCCAGCAGCCAAGATGAACCAGGGGATAAGTATGGCTACACCTTC

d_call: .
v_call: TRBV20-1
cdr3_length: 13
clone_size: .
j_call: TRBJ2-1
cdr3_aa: CSANSDQYNEQFF
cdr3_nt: TGCAGTGCAAATTCGGACCAGTACAATGAGCAGTTCTTC

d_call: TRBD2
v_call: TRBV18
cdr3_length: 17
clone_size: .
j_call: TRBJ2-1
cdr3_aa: CASSPLAVGSSYNEQFF
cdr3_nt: TGTGCCAGCTCACCCCTAGCGGTGGGAAGCTCCTACAATGAGCAGTTCTTC

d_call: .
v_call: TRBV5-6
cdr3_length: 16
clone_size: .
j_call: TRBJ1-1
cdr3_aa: CASSLGRLRGFTEAFF
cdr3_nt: TGTGCCAGCAGCTTGGGGAGGTTAAGAGGATTCACTGAAGCTTTCTTT

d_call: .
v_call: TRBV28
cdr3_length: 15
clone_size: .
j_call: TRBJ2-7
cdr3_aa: CASSLWTGSSYEQYF
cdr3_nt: TGTGCCAGCAGTTTGTGGACGGGGAGCTCCTACGAGCAGTACTTC

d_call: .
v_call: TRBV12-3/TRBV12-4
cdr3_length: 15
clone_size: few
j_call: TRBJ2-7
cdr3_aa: CASSWGGASSYEQYF
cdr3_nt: TGTGCCAGTTCCTGGGGGGGGGCTAGCTCCTACGAGCAGTACTTC